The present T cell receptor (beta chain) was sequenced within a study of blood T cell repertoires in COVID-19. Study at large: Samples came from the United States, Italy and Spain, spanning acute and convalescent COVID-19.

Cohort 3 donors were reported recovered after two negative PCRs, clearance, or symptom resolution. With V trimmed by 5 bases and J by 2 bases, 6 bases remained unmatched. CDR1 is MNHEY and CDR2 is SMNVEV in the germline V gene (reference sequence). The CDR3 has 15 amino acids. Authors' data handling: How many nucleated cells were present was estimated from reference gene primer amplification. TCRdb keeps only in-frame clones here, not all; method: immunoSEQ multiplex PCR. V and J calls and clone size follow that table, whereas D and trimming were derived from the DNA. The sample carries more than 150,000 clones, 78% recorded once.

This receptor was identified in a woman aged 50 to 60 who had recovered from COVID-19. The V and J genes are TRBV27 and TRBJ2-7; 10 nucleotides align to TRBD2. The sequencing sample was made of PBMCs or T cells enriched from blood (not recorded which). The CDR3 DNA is TGTGCCAGCAGTACCAGGACTAGCGGTACCTACGAGCAGTACTTC. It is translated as CASSTRTSGTYEQYF.